The rows below give T cell receptor beta chains drawn from one sample of a study of shared clonotypes between healthy human individuals. Some clones are missing from TCRdb's copy, which holds only in-frame ones; the method was immunoSEQ multiplex PCR. This sample has some 2.1 million clones, with around 95% found just once. Sequencing used naive CD8+ T cells from PBMCs. These receptors were taken from a man aged 18 to 30 in good health. Some clones in this sample may be carry-over from other donors' samples. The CDR3 runs from the conserved cysteine through the conserved F or W. D genes are given only for firm matches. Size is omitted from some rows. Given values are once, few, many or a class for expanded clones.

j_call d_call clone_size v_call cdr3_aa cdr3_nt
TRBJ2-2 . . TRBV5-1 CASSLKVRDGTGELFF TGCGCCAGCAGCTTGAAGGTCAGGGATGGCACCGGGGAGCTGTTTTTT
TRBJ2-7 . . TRBV5-4 CASSLGDEQYF TGTGCCAGCAGCTTAGGTGACGAGCAGTACTTC
TRBJ2-5 . . TRBV9 CASTPRDIQETQYF TGTGCCAGCACCCCCCGGGACATTCAAGAGACCCAGTACTTC
TRBJ2-2 TRBD2 . TRBV4-1 CASSQKQRERNTGELFF TGCGCCAGCAGCCAGAAACAGCGGGAGCGGAACACCGGGGAGCTGTTTTTT
TRBJ2-7 . once TRBV7-8 CASVPYSADYEQYF TGTGCCAGCGTCCCGTATAGCGCAGACTACGAGCAGTACTTC
TRBJ2-6 . . TRBV28 CASSLAGANVLTF TGTGCCAGCAGTTTAGCTGGGGCCAACGTCCTGACTTTC
TRBJ1-1 . . TRBV4-1 CASSQGPGYTEAFF TGCGCCAGCAGCCAAGGACCCGGGTACACTGAAGCTTTCTTT
TRBJ1-4 TRBD1 . TRBV4-1 CASGRGNEKLFF TGCGCCAGCGGCAGGGGGAACGAAAAACTGTTTTTT
TRBJ1-3 . . TRBV11-2 CASSFSSRASGNTIYF TGTGCCAGCAGCTTTTCCTCACGGGCCTCTGGAAACACCATATATTTT
TRBJ2-1 TRBD1 . TRBV6-5 CASSPDRASYNEQFF TGTGCCAGCAGCCCGGACAGGGCCTCCTACAATGAGCAGTTCTTC
TRBJ2-5 . . TRBV19 CASSIVAGGEEETQYF TGTGCCAGTAGTATCGTCGCAGGGGGGGAAGAAGAGACCCAGTACTTC
TRBJ2-7 . . TRBV6-6 CASRPYRSYEQYF TGTGCCAGCCGACCGTATAGATCCTACGAGCAGTACTTC